This T cell receptor beta chain was profiled in a study of T cells expressing NK-cell markers. This CDR3 has 18 residues. CDR1 is MNHEY and CDR2 is SVGEGT in the germline V gene. TCRdb re-called the 5' RACE reads and shows each CDR3 protein once, DNA omitted. Recorded here are roughly 350,000 distinct CDR3 sequences; the top ten clones represent roughly 5.2%. The chain recombines TRBV6-2 or TRBV6-3 with TRBJ2-2; absent DNA, TCRdb's TRBD2 call cannot be checked. The TCR sequence derives from a man between 18 and 69 years old in good health. The sequenced material came from blood T cells: a sorted CD56 or NKG2C T cell subset, CD4+ or CD8+ T cells, or bulk PBMC T cells (not recorded which). The CDR3 sequence: CASTLTTSGGRNTGELFF.